These 2 T cell receptor beta chains share one sample of origin, sequenced in a study of blood T cells in healthy people across ages. For the second PCR, which ran for roughly 6 to 11 cycles, a sample-barcoded 5' primer and a J-beta primer mix were used. TCRdb called the 5' RACE reads again in MiXCR, with one record for every CDR3 protein. Of 2 million or so distinct CDR3 sequences in the sample, 49% were seen once. Sequenced: blood. The receptors were gathered from a woman between 40 and 55 years old in good health.

This clonotype occurred a few times. J is TRBJ2-3 and V is TRBV6-6; D remains unclear. Looked up from germline, CDR1 is MNHNY and CDR2 is SVGAGI (reference sequence). This CDR3 contains 13 residues. With 3 bases removed from V and 2 bases from J, the gap between germline ends came to 6 bases. As DNA, the CDR3 is TGTGCCAGCAGTTATTACCTCACAGATACGCAGTATTTT. Its translation: CASSYYLTDTQYF.

J is TRBJ2-7 and V is TRBV29-1; D remains unclear. The CDR3 is 14 residues long. Germline CDR1 reads SQVTM; CDR2 reads ANQGSEA. V was cut by 2 bases and J by 7 bases, with 18 bases left in between. CDR3 sequence reads: CSVEPPSPYNEQYF. The CDR3 DNA reads as TGCAGCGTTGAACCCCCTAGTCCCTACAATGAGCAGTACTTC.